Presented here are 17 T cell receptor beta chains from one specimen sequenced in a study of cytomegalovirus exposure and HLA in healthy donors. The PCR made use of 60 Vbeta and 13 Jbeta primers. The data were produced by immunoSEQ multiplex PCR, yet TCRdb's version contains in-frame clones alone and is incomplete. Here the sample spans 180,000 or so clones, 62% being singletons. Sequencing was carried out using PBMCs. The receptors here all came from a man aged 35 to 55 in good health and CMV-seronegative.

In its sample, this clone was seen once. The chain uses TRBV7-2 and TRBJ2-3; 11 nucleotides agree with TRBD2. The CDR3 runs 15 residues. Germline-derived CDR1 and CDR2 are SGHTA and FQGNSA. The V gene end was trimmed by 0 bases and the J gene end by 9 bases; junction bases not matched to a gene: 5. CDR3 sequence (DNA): TGTGCCAGCAGCTTAGCCTTAACTAGCGGGGGCACGCAGTATTTT. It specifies CASSLALTSGGTQYF.

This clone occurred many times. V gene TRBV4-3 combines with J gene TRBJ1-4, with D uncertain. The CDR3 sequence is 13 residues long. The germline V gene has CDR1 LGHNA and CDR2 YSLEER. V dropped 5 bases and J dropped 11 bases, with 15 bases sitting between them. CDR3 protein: CASSSQPRFKLFF. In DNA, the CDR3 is TGCGCCAGCAGCAGCCAACCCCGGTTTAAACTGTTTTTT.

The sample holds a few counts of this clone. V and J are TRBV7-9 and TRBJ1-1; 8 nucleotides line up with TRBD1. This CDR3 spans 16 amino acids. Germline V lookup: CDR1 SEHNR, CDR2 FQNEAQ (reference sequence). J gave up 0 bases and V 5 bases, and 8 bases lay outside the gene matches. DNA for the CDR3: TGTGCCAGCAGCCCCCAGGGGGCGGGACTGAACACTGAAGCTTTCTTT. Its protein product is CASSPQGAGLNTEAFF.

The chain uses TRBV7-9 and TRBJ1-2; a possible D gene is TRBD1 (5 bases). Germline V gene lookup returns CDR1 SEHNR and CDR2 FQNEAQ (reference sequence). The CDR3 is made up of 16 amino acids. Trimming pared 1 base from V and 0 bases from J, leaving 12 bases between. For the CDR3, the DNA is TGTGCCAGCAGCTTAGAAGGCAGGGACTCTAACTATGGCTACACCTTC. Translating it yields CASSLEGRDSNYGYTF.

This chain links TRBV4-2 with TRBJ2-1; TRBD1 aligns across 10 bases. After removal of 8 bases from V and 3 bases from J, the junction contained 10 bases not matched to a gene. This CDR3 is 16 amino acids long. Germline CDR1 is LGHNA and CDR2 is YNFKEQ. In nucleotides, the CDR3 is TGTGCCAGCGGCGCACCCGGGACAGGGGTCTACAATGAGCAGTTCTTC. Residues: CASGAPGTGVYNEQFF.

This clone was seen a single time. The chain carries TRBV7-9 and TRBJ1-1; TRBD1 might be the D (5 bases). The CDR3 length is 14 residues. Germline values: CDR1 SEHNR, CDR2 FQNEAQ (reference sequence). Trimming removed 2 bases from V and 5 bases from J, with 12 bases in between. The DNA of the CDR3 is TGTGCCAGCAGCTTATGGGGGGAGGAAACTGAAGCTTTCTTT. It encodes CASSLWGEETEAFF.

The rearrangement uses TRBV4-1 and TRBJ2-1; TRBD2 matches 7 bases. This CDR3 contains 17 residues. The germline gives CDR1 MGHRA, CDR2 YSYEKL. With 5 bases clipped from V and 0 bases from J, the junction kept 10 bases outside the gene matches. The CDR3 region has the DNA TGCGCCAGCAGCTCTTCCGGGGGGTCGGGCTCCTACAATGAGCAGTTCTTC. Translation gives CASSSSGGSGSYNEQFF.

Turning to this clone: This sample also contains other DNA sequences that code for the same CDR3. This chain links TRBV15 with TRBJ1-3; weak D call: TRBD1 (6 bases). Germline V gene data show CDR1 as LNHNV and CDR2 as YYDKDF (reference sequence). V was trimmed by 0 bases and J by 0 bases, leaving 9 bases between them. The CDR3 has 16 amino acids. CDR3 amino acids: CATSRDFRGSGNTIYF. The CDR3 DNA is TGTGCCACCAGCAGAGATTTCAGGGGCTCTGGAAACACCATATATTTT.

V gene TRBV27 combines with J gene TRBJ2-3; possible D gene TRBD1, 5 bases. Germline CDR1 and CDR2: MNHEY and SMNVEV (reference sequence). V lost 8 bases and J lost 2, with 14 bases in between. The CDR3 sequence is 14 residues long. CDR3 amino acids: CASRQGLNTDTQYF. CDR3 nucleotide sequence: TGTGCCAGCCGGCAGGGCCTAAACACAGATACGCAGTATTTT.

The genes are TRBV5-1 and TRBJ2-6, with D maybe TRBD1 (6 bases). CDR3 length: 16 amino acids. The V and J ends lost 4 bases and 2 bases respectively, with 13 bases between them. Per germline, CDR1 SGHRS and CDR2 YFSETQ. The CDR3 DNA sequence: TGCGCCAGCAGCCCGGACAGTCTTACTGGGGCCAACGTCCTGACTTTC. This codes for CASSPDSLTGANVLTF.

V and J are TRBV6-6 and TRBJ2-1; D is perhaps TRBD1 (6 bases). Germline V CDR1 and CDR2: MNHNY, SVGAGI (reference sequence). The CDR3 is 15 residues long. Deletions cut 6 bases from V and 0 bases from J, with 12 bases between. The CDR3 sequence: CASRRQESSYNEQFF. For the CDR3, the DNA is TGTGCCAGCAGGCGACAGGAGAGCTCCTACAATGAGCAGTTCTTC.

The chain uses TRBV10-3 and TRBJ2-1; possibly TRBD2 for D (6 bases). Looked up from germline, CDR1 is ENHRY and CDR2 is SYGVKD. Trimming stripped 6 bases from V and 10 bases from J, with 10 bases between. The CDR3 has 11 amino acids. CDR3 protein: CAIRVLAEQFF. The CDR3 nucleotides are TGTGCCATCAGAGTTCTAGCGGAGCAGTTCTTC.

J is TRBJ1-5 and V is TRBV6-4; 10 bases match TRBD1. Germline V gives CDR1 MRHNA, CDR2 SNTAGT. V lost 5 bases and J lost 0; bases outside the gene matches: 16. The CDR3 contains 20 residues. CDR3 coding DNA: TGTGCCAGCAGTTCCCCTTGGACAGGGGGTAGTAAAAATAGCAATCAGCCCCAGCATTTT. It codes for CASSSPWTGGSKNSNQPQHF.

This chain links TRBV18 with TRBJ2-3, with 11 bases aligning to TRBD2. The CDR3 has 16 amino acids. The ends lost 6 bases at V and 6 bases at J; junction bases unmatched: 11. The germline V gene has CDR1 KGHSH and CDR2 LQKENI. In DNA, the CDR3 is TGTGCCAGCTCGAGACTAGCGGGGAGATTGTTTGATACGCAGTATTTT. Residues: CASSRLAGRLFDTQYF.

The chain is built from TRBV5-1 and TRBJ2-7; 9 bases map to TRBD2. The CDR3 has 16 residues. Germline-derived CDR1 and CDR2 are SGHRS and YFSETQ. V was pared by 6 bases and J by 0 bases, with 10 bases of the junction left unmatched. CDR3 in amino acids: CASTRAGGESSYEQYF. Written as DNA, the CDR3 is TGCGCCAGCACCCGAGCGGGGGGCGAAAGCTCCTACGAGCAGTACTTC.

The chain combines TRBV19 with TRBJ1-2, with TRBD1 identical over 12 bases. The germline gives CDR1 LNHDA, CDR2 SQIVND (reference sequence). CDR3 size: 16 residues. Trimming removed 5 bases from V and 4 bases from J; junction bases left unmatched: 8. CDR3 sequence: CASSPWDRGHSYGYTF. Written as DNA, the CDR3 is TGTGCCAGTAGTCCATGGGACAGGGGGCATAGCTATGGCTACACCTTC.

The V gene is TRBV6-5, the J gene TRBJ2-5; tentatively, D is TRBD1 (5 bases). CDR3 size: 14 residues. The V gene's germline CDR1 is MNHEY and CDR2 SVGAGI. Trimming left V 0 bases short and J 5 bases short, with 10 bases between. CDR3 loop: CASSYSQGWETQYF. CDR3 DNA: TGTGCCAGCAGTTACTCTCAGGGTTGGGAGACCCAGTACTTC.